Each of the 27 T cell receptor beta chains below was sequenced from the same sample in a study of beta chain features in type 1 diabetes. General study results and limits: TCRB CDR3s from Type 1 diabetes patients were moderately but significantly shorter in all four CD4+ subsets.

No antigens are known for them. Expressed TCRB transcripts were sequenced after all isolated RNA was converted to cDNA. TCRdb's table, derived via immunoSEQ multiplex PCR, lists solely in-frame clones and lacks some. The sample contains over 90,000 clones, under 30% of which appear only once. Sequencing used central memory CD4+ T cells from blood. The receptors originated from a woman aged 18-29 years with type 1 diabetes.

The table lists this clone with a few counts. The genes are TRBV11-1 and TRBJ2-7, with 7 nucleotides matching TRBD2. V gave up 1 base and J gave up 6 bases; unmatched junction bases: 6. This CDR3 has 14 amino acids. CDR1 and CDR2 from the germline V gene are SGHAT and FQDESV (reference sequence). CDR3 protein: CASSLEIWGGEQYF. CDR3 nucleotide sequence: TGTGCCAGCAGCTTAGAGATATGGGGGGGCGAGCAGTACTTC.

There are a few counts of this clone. The chain carries TRBV4-3 and TRBJ2-1; the match to TRBD2 covers 9 bases. The V gene end was trimmed by 1 base and the J gene end by 8 bases; junction bases not matched to a gene: 9. The CDR3 has 16 residues. Germline lookup yields CDR1 LGHNA and CDR2 YSLEER. The CDR3 spells CASSQVFGGRGDEQFF. In DNA, the CDR3 is TGCGCCAGCAGCCAAGTTTTTGGCGGGAGGGGGGATGAGCAGTTCTTC.

This clone was recorded once. This chain connects TRBV30 to TRBJ1-4; the D is unclear. Deletions cut 0 bases from V and 4 bases from J, with 6 bases between. CDR3 length: 13 residues. CDR1 is GTSNPN and CDR2 is SVGIG in the germline V gene (reference sequence). The CDR3 loop reads CAWSVVRNEKLFF. The CDR3 bases are TGTGCCTGGAGTGTTGTCCGTAATGAAAAACTGTTTTTT.

This clone was seen a handful of times. V is TRBV19 and J is TRBJ2-7; 7 bases agree with TRBD2. V shed 3 bases, J shed 4 bases, and the junction held 9 bases outside the gene matches. In germline, CDR1 is LNHDA, CDR2 SQIVND (reference sequence). The CDR3 spans 15 residues. CDR3 sequence (DNA): TGTGCCAGTAGTATTGGGCCAGGGAGGGGTTACGAGCAGTACTTC. Translating gives CASSIGPGRGYEQYF.

This chain's CDR3 is CASSSRGQGTDTQYF. CDR3 nucleotide sequence: TGTGCCAGCAGTTCGAGGGGACAGGGGACAGATACGCAGTATTTT. The chain joins TRBV27 to TRBJ2-3; 10 nucleotides match TRBD1. V shed 4 bases, J shed 3 bases, and the junction held 4 bases outside the gene matches. This CDR3 contains 15 residues. Germline CDR1 is MNHEY and CDR2 is SMNVEV (reference sequence).

This chain connects TRBV11-2 to TRBJ2-1; tentatively, D is TRBD1 (6 bases). The germline V gene has CDR1 SGHAT and CDR2 FQNNGV. The CDR3 is 13 residues long. The V end was cut by 2 bases, the J end by 12 bases, with 14 bases between. CDR3 coding DNA: TGTGCCAGCAGCTTAATGGACAGTTTAAGGCAGTTCTTC. Translating it yields CASSLMDSLRQFF.

The rearrangement joins TRBV9 to TRBJ2-3; TRBD1 aligns across 7 bases. With 3 bases clipped from V and 6 bases from J, the junction kept 10 bases outside the gene matches. The CDR3 has 15 amino acids. CDR1 is SGDLS and CDR2 is YYNGEE in the germline V gene. DNA for the CDR3: TGTGCCAGCAGCGCCCGACAGGGTAGGAGGGATACGCAGTATTTT. It codes for CASSARQGRRDTQYF. Combining the CDR3 with reference TRBV9 and TRBJ2-3 gives the whole variable domain DSGVTQTPKHLITATGQRVTLRCSPRSGDLSVYWYQQSLDQGLQFLIQYYNGEERAKGNILERFSAQQFPDLHSELNLSSLELGDSALYFCASSARQGRRDTQYFGPGTRLTVL.

This clone has more than one count but fewer than ten. The chain uses TRBV11-2 and TRBJ2-3; 9 positions match TRBD1. The CDR3 consists of 15 residues. Germline V gives CDR1 SGHAT, CDR2 FQNNGV. Germline trimming cut 5 bases from V and 4 bases from J; bases unmatched to any gene: 7. CDR3 nucleotide sequence: TGTGCCAGCAGCCTACAGGGGGCTCTCGCAGATACGCAGTATTTT. Translated: CASSLQGALADTQYF.

This clone was observed a few times. The V gene is TRBV30, the J gene TRBJ2-7; tentatively, D is TRBD2 (6 bases). The CDR3 spans 15 residues. CDR1 and CDR2 from the germline V gene are GTSNPN and SVGIG (reference sequence). Trimming took off 4 bases at V and 6 bases at J, with 22 bases between the two ends. Here the CDR3 reads CAWTIGGATRGEQYF. In nucleotides, the CDR3 is TGTGCCTGGACGATTGGAGGGGCCACCCGCGGCGAGCAGTACTTC.

The chain has TRBV30 and TRBJ1-4; D possibly corresponds to TRBD1 (6 bases). The CDR3 runs 14 residues. Germline V gene lookup returns CDR1 GTSNPN and CDR2 SVGIG (reference sequence). The V and J ends lost 0 bases and 8 bases respectively, with 13 bases between them. The CDR3 region is CAWSVKGGEEKLFF. In nucleotides, the CDR3 is TGTGCCTGGAGTGTAAAAGGGGGAGAGGAAAAACTGTTTTTT.

The chain has TRBV19 and TRBJ1-5; 11 bases line up with TRBD1. Unmatched junction bases numbered 7, after V lost 6 bases and J lost 6 bases. The CDR3 loop spans 15 amino acids. Germline V CDR1 and CDR2: LNHDA, SQIVND (reference sequence). The CDR3 region has the DNA TGTGCCAGTAGGAAGGGGACAGGGGGTCCTCAGCCCCAGCATTTT. Translating gives CASRKGTGGPQPQHF.

The genes are TRBV6-5 and TRBJ2-2; D unresolved. Trimming took 3 bases from V and 6 from J, leaving 14 bases between them. The CDR3 consists of 15 residues. In germline, CDR1 is MNHEY, CDR2 SVGAGI. The CDR3, as DNA: TGTGCCAGCAGTTATCCTAGTAGTGGCCCCGGGGAGCTGTTTTTT. It specifies CASSYPSSGPGELFF.

As to this clone: The limits of the CDR3 on the DNA are not certain, so only TCRdb's listed CDR3 is given. V gene TRBV23-1 combines with J gene TRBJ2-2; TRBD2 is the table's D call, not checked against the DNA. TRBV23-1 is reported as an ORF; its role is uncertain. The CDR3 comprises 14 residues, both ends counted. CDR3: CASSQTGTPGSCFF.

The chain uses TRBV11-2 and TRBJ2-5; TRBD2 matches at 9 bases. The germline CDR1 and CDR2 sequences are SGHAT and FQNNGV. This CDR3 has 15 residues. The V and J ends lost 4 bases and 4 bases, in that order; junction bases with no gene match: 7. This CDR3 is CASSSYRTSAETQYF. The CDR3 DNA follows: TGTGCCAGCAGCTCATATAGGACTAGCGCAGAGACCCAGTACTTC.

J is TRBJ2-7 and V is TRBV5-6; TRBD1 is a possible D gene (5 bases). The CDR3 has 14 residues. V was shortened by 4 bases and J by 3 bases, with 14 bases between the two germline ends. Germline CDR1 is SGHDT and CDR2 is YYEEEE. In nucleotides, the CDR3 is TGTGCCAGCAGCAGCAGGGCTTTGGGCTACGAGCAGTACGTC. This encodes CASSSRALGYEQYV.

In its sample, this clone was seen a few times. The rearrangement joins TRBV5-4 to TRBJ2-1, with a weak D call TRBD2 (6 bases). This CDR3 is built from 15 residues. V lost 2 bases and J 7 bases, leaving 16 bases between the germline ends. Germline V gene sequence: CDR1 SGHNT, CDR2 YYREEE (reference sequence). The CDR3 DNA follows: TGTGCCAGCAGCTTCCCGGGGCTAGCGAATAATGAGCAGTTCTTC. Its protein is CASSFPGLANNEQFF.

The chain uses TRBV30 and TRBJ1-2; D is unresolved. Germline-derived CDR1 and CDR2 are GTSNPN and SVGIG (reference sequence). Trimming took off 0 bases at V and 1 base at J, with 6 bases between the two ends. The CDR3 has 13 amino acids. CDR3 amino acids: CAWSVSVNYGYTF. As DNA, the CDR3 is TGTGCCTGGAGTGTTTCAGTTAACTATGGCTACACCTTC. The variable domain in full, completed from reference TRBV30 and TRBJ1-2, reads SQTIHQWPATLVQPVGSPLSLECTVEGTSNPNLYWYRQAAGRGLQLLFYSVGIGQISSEVPQNLSASRPQDRQFILSSKKLLLSDSGFYLCAWSVSVNYGYTFGSGTRLTVV.

The chain combines TRBV28 with TRBJ2-7; 8 bases agree with TRBD2. The CDR3 loop spans 17 amino acids. Germline V lookup: CDR1 MDHEN, CDR2 SYDVKM. V lost 4 bases to trimming and J lost 2 bases; unmatched junction nucleotides: 13. The CDR3 DNA reads TGTGCCAGCAGTTCGGGGGGCTACGGGAGGGGGACCTACGAGCAGTACGTC. This sequence encodes CASSSGGYGRGTYEQYV.

The V and J genes are TRBV6-6 and TRBJ1-5; D gene ambiguous. V shed 5 bases and J shed 5 bases, with 13 bases lying between them. CDR1 is MNHNY and CDR2 is SVGAGI in the germline V gene (reference sequence). The CDR3 totals 14 residues. CDR3 protein: CASSLGSLDQPQHF. The DNA of the CDR3 is TGTGCCAGCAGTCTCGGGTCGCTCGATCAGCCCCAGCATTTT.

The V gene is TRBV2, the J gene TRBJ2-2, with D perhaps TRBD1 (6 bases). The length of the CDR3 is 14 residues. The V gene's germline CDR1 is SNHLY and CDR2 FYNNEI. V lost 6 bases to trimming and J lost 4 bases, with 12 bases between them. CDR3 sequence: CASSHRVGTGELFF. CDR3 DNA: TGTGCCAGCAGCCACAGGGTGGGCACCGGGGAGCTGTTTTTT.

This clone was seen more than once but under ten times. The rearrangement joins TRBV7-3 to TRBJ2-2; no reliable D call. V was trimmed by 2 bases and J by 4 bases, leaving 8 bases between them. CDR1 is SGHTA and CDR2 is FQGTGA in the germline V gene. This CDR3 spans 14 amino acids. CDR3 in amino acids: CASSLGQSTGELFF. The CDR3 nucleotides are TGTGCCAGCAGCTTAGGGCAGAGCACCGGGGAGCTGTTTTTT.

V usage is TRBV28 and J usage is TRBJ2-1; a possible D gene is TRBD2 (6 bases). This CDR3 region has 14 residues. The germline gives CDR1 MDHEN, CDR2 SYDVKM. The germline V and J ends were trimmed by 3 bases and 4 bases, with 10 bases remaining between them. The CDR3 region is CASSFESGYNEQFF. CDR3 DNA sequence: TGTGCCAGCAGTTTCGAAAGCGGGTACAATGAGCAGTTCTTC.

The gene calls are TRBV11-2 and TRBJ2-5; 8 bases agree with TRBD1. J was trimmed by 1 base and V by 1 base; bases with no gene match: 8. Germline CDR1 is SGHAT and CDR2 is FQNNGV. The CDR3 spans 17 residues. The CDR3 spells CASSLAQGAGSQETQYF. The CDR3 nucleotides are TGTGCCAGCAGCTTAGCGCAGGGGGCAGGGTCCCAAGAGACCCAGTACTTC.

This clone is a singleton in its sample. The V and J genes are TRBV7-3 and TRBJ2-6; TRBD1 matches at 10 bases. V shed 5 bases, J shed 1 base, and the junction held 5 bases outside the gene matches. Germline lookup yields CDR1 SGHTA and CDR2 FQGTGA. This CDR3 has 17 amino acids. The CDR3 sequence: CASSPVGQGSGANVLTF. The CDR3 coding sequence is TGTGCCAGCAGCCCAGTGGGACAGGGGTCTGGGGCCAACGTCCTGACTTTC.

This clone was seen more than once but under ten times. The chain employs TRBV18 and TRBJ1-3, with D possibly being TRBD1 (6 bases). There are 16 residues in the CDR3. Trimming stripped 3 bases from V and 2 bases from J, with 14 bases between. Germline values: CDR1 KGHSH, CDR2 LQKENI. CDR3 in amino acids: CASSPPPNRAGNTIYF. The CDR3 bases are TGTGCCAGCTCACCCCCGCCTAACAGGGCTGGAAACACCATATATTTT.

This rearrangement joins TRBV6-5 to TRBJ2-7; tentative D call: TRBD2 (6 bases). This CDR3 is 14 amino acids long. V lost 0 bases, J lost 6 bases, and 12 bases lay in between. Germline CDR1 MNHEY, CDR2 SVGAGI. For the CDR3, the DNA is TGTGCCAGCAGTTACTCGGCGGGGACGGGCGAGCAGTACGTC. Translation: CASSYSAGTGEQYV.

This chain links TRBV7-2 with TRBJ1-2; D perhaps matches TRBD1 (6 bases). CDR1 is SGHTA, CDR2 FQGNSA, per germline. Trimming left V 5 bases short and J 6 bases short, with 19 bases between. The CDR3 sequence is 15 residues long. The CDR3 coding sequence is TGTGCCAGCAGCCCTCTCATGACAGGAAATCATGGCTACACCTTC. Translating it yields CASSPLMTGNHGYTF. The variable domain in full, completed from reference TRBV7-2 and TRBJ1-2, reads GAGVSQSPSNKVTEKGKDVELRCDPISGHTALYWYRQSLGQGLEFLIYFQGNSAPDKSGLPSDRFSAERTGGSVSTLTIQRTQQEDSAVYLCASSPLMTGNHGYTFGSGTRLTVV.